This TCR beta chain was observed in a study of regulatory T cells in long-lasting Graves disease. Sample time point: newly diagnosed GD, antithyroid drugs for less than 3 months. PBMC RNA was the source of the TCR library. Investigators report Graves' disease was diagnosed under American Thyroid Association guidelines. This clonotype was seen at least ten times. Construction of TCR beta libraries relied on iRepertoire HTBI primers and on Arm-PCR targeting CDR3 regions. TCRdb called the multiplex PCR reads again in MiXCR, with one record for every CDR3 protein. The sample includes over 500,000 distinct CDR3 sequences, 16% of them seen just once. These data also featured in a second study, about T cells in Graves' hyperthyroidism and ophthalmopathy. From that report: Peripheral blood also featured most of the thyroid clonotypes expanded above 0.001.

The receptor's source is a woman in her twenties or thirties with Graves disease. The sample here was peripheral blood mononuclear cells (PBMCs), taken at new diagnosis, from a patient treated with antithyroid drugs.

This chain's CDR3 is CASSELSNEQFF. As DNA, the CDR3 is TGTGCCAGCAGCGAGTTATCGAATGAGCAGTTCTTC. V gene TRBV7-9 combines with J gene TRBJ2-1; D call uncertain. V lost 5 bases and J lost 7, with 9 bases in between. Germline assignment: CDR1 SEHNR and CDR2 FQNEAQ (reference sequence). The CDR3 length is 12 residues.